Each of the 9 T cell receptor beta chains below was sequenced from the same sample in a study of T cell responses to AZD1222 COVID-19 vaccine. Only in-frame clones appear in the TCRdb table, and some are missing; sequencing was by immunoSEQ multiplex PCR. The sample has 150,000 to 200,000 clones, 90% seen once. The sample consisted of peripheral blood, taken on day 0 of AZD1222 vaccination. All receptors come from an adult in good health.

The chain joins TRBV6-1 to TRBJ1-5; D uncertain. The CDR3 loop spans 15 amino acids. Germline loops: CDR1 MNHNS, CDR2 SASEGT. V gave up 3 bases and J gave up 6 bases, with 15 bases separating them. CDR3 sequence (DNA): TGTGCCAGCAGTGACGGGGTAGGAGGCGGTCAGCCCCAGCATTTT. Protein sequence: CASSDGVGGGQPQHF.

This chain links TRBV5-4 with TRBJ2-7, with TRBD2 matching over 9 bases. CDR3 length: 15 residues. From germline, CDR1 is SGHNT and CDR2 YYREEE (reference sequence). Trimming removed 1 base from V and 4 bases from J; junction bases left unmatched: 6. The CDR3 sequence: CASSLFSLAGYEQYF. The CDR3 DNA reads TGTGCCAGCAGCTTGTTCAGCCTAGCGGGGTACGAGCAGTACTTC.

The chain recombines TRBV30 with TRBJ2-7; D gene unclear. Deletions cut 7 bases from V and 3 bases from J, with 19 bases between. CDR1 and CDR2 (germline): GTSNPN, SVGIG (reference sequence). The CDR3 is 14 residues long. The CDR3 sequence: CASERPIGSYEQYF. The CDR3 coding sequence is TGTGCCTCTGAACGTCCCATAGGCAGCTACGAGCAGTACTTC.

The rearrangement joins TRBV7-9 to TRBJ2-7; TRBD1 might be the D (6 bases). Germline V CDR1 and CDR2: SEHNR, FQNEAQ (reference sequence). V was shortened by 4 bases and J by 3 bases, with 13 bases between the two germline ends. The CDR3 is made up of 14 amino acids. The DNA for the CDR3 is TGTGCCAGCAGCTCTCGGACAGAGCTCTACGAGCAGTACTTC. Protein: CASSSRTELYEQYF.

The chain recombines TRBV6-6 with TRBJ2-7, with D possibly TRBD2 on 7 matching bases. This CDR3 is built from 14 residues. CDR1 and CDR2 from the germline V gene are MNHNY and SVGAGI (reference sequence). V lost 5 bases and J 6 bases, leaving 17 bases between the germline ends. The CDR3 DNA reads TGTGCCAGCAGTCCCGGTGGGGGGGCAGGCGAGCAGTACTTC. Translating gives CASSPGGGAGEQYF.

This clone was observed a handful of times. The V gene is TRBV11-1, the J gene TRBJ1-2, with a possible D match to TRBD1 (6 bases). In germline, CDR1 is SGHAT, CDR2 FQDESV (reference sequence). V was shortened by 4 bases and J by 8 bases, with 23 bases between the two germline ends. The CDR3 runs to 16 residues. The chain's CDR3 is CASSSAGGPWEEGYTF. CDR3 bases: TGTGCCAGCAGCTCCGCGGGGGGGCCCTGGGAGGAAGGCTACACCTTC.

This clone was observed once. This chain connects TRBV5-1 to TRBJ1-4; tentatively, D is TRBD1 (5 bases). This CDR3 has 15 residues. CDR1 and CDR2 (germline): SGHRS, YFSETQ. V gave up 4 bases and J gave up 1 base, with 11 bases separating them. The CDR3 DNA reads as TGCGCCAGCAGCCTCCTGACAGTAACTAATGAAAAACTGTTTTTT. Translation: CASSLLTVTNEKLFF.

In DNA form, the CDR3 reads TGCGCCAGCAGCCAAGGATCTCTGAACACTGAAGCTTTCTTT. This gives the protein CASSQGSLNTEAFF. The genes are TRBV4-3 and TRBJ1-1, with D unresolved. CDR1 is LGHNA, CDR2 YSLEER, per germline. Trimming took off 1 base at V and 0 bases at J, with 6 bases between the two ends. This CDR3 has 14 residues.

This sequence joins TRBV6-5 and TRBJ1-1; 8 nucleotides line up with TRBD1. The CDR3 has 15 amino acids. Per germline, CDR1 MNHEY and CDR2 SVGAGI. The V and J ends lost 2 bases and 6 bases, in that order; junction bases with no gene match: 8. CDR3: CASSYRGTQGAEAFF. The CDR3 DNA is TGTGCCAGCAGTTACAGGGGAACACAGGGGGCTGAAGCTTTCTTT.